This T cell receptor (beta chain) was sequenced in a study of blood T cell repertoires in COVID-19. Turning to the study itself: The United States, Italy and Spain were the sources of the acute and convalescent COVID-19 samples. PBMCs, B-cell-depleted T cells, or T cells were the source of the cDNA or gDNA that made up the material.

This clone was counted once. Per the authors' pipeline: Counts of nucleated cells, estimated from reference gene primer amplification, were obtained. This table comes from immunoSEQ multiplex PCR, and its TCRdb copy is limited to in-frame clones, with some not included. For V, J and clone size, that table is used; D and trimming come from the DNA. The sample contains some 38,000 clones, around 81% of which appear only once. The V and J ends lost 5 bases and 2 bases, in that order; junction bases with no gene match: 6. Looked up from germline, CDR1 is MNHNS and CDR2 is SASEGT. This CDR3 spans 15 amino acids.

The origin of this receptor is a man aged 50-59 years with active COVID-19. The chain is built from TRBV6-1 and TRBJ1-2; 9 nucleotides match TRBD1. The specimen was peripheral blood. The CDR3 here is CASSFPTGGNYGYTF. DNA of the CDR3: TGTGCCAGCAGTTTCCCAACAGGGGGCAACTATGGCTACACCTTC.